The table lists the clone carrying this T cell receptor beta chain with many counts. Its specificity is not known. The record originates from a study of T cell repertoires in cytomegalovirus infection. Study-level information: It can be stated that public TCR beta signatures indicated CMV infection as well as a matching HLA type. The study, taken as a whole, reports: Predominance within the ex vivo response was attributable to HLA-C-restricted CMV-specific TCR beta clonotypes.

TCRdb re-derived calls from the reads in MiXCR, one entry per CDR3 protein. The table shows roughly 720,000 distinct CDR3 sequences, with roughly 35% occurring only once. This sequence originates from a human donor in good health (CMV status not recorded). Some clones in this sample may be carry-over from other donors' samples. The specimen was PBMCs.

For the CDR3, the DNA is TGTGCCAGCAGTTACCTTCTGGGTGGGGACTATGGCTACACCTTC. Translated: CASSYLLGGDYGYTF. This chain joins TRBV28 and TRBJ1-2; D gene ambiguous. CDR1 is MDHEN, CDR2 SYDVKM, per germline. The CDR3 extends over 15 amino acids. Trimming stripped 4 bases from V and 3 bases from J, with 15 bases between.